The 22 T cell receptor beta chains listed next were all sequenced from one sample in a study of T cell responses to AZD1222 COVID-19 vaccine. The assay was immunoSEQ multiplex PCR, and TCRdb's table has in-frame clones only and misses some. The sample holds around 90,000 clones, 80% to 90% seen once. This specimen consisted of peripheral blood, obtained on day 0 of AZD1222 vaccination. The origin of the receptors is an adult in good health.

The chain joins TRBV7-9 to TRBJ1-4; D unresolved. The V gene's germline CDR1 is SEHNR and CDR2 FQNEAQ (reference sequence). V was shortened by 5 bases and J by 0 bases, with 1 base between the two germline ends. CDR3 length: 12 amino acids. The CDR3 is CASSPTNEKLFF. The CDR3 DNA follows: TGTGCCAGCAGCCCAACTAATGAAAAACTGTTTTTT.

V usage is TRBV27 and J usage is TRBJ1-2, with TRBD1 matching 8 bases. Germline CDR1 reads MNHEY; CDR2 reads SMNVEV (reference sequence). After removal of 6 bases from V and 0 bases from J, the junction contained 3 bases not matched to a gene. This CDR3 region has 14 residues. Here the CDR3 DNA reads TGTGCCAGCAGGCGACAGGGGCCTAACTATGGCTACACCTTC. This translates into CASRRQGPNYGYTF.

This chain uses TRBV7-9 with TRBJ1-5, with 10 bases lining up with TRBD1. From germline, CDR1 is SEHNR and CDR2 FQNEAQ (reference sequence). With V trimmed by 5 bases and J by 3 bases, 10 bases remained unmatched. This CDR3 spans 17 amino acids. CDR3 sequence reads: CASSDSPGTGDNQPQHF. DNA of the CDR3: TGTGCCAGCAGCGACAGTCCCGGGACAGGGGACAATCAGCCCCAGCATTTT.

This chain links TRBV4-1 with TRBJ1-2; tentatively, D is TRBD1 (6 bases). CDR1 MGHRA and CDR2 YSYEKL come from the germline V gene. This CDR3 has 15 amino acids. V was clipped by 3 bases and J by 6 bases, with 17 bases between them. The DNA for the CDR3 is TGCGCCAGCAGCCATGGCAGGGGAATAGGGGATGGCTACACCTTC. The encoded protein is CASSHGRGIGDGYTF.

CDR3 in amino acids: CASSVRARLSNQPQHF. CDR3 nucleotide sequence: TGTGCCAGCAGTGTCCGGGCACGACTTAGCAATCAGCCCCAGCATTTT. The chain uses TRBV2 and TRBJ1-5; D call uncertain. This CDR3 comprises 16 residues. In germline, CDR1 is SNHLY, CDR2 FYNNEI. V was shortened by 4 bases and J by 0 bases, with 13 bases between the two germline ends.

The chain is built from TRBV11-3 and TRBJ2-5; a weak D match, TRBD1 (6 bases). Germline values: CDR1 SGHNT, CDR2 YENEEA. V dropped 1 base and J dropped 1 base, with 13 bases sitting between them. CDR3 length: 16 amino acids. The chain's CDR3 is CASSLAGTLTQETQYF. CDR3 sequence (DNA): TGTGCCAGCAGCTTAGCCGGGACATTAACCCAAGAGACCCAGTACTTC. Supplemented by reference TRBV11-3 and TRBJ2-5, the full variable domain reads EAGVVQSPRYKIIEKKQPVAFWCNPISGHNTLYWYLQNLGQGPELLIRYENEEAVDDSQLPKDRFSAERLKGVDSTLKIQPAELGDSAVYLCASSLAGTLTQETQYFGPGTRLLVL.

This chain joins TRBV25-1 and TRBJ1-2; the D is unclear. Looked up from germline, CDR1 is MGHDK and CDR2 is SYGVNS. The length of the CDR3 is 14 residues. Trimming removed 3 bases from V and 3 bases from J, with 11 bases in between. CDR3 protein: CASSDEGAYYGYTF. The CDR3 DNA reads TGTGCCAGCAGTGATGAAGGCGCCTACTATGGCTACACCTTC.

Worth noting for this clone: Just one base apart from a much larger clone, this may be a read error. The chain is built from TRBV12-3 or TRBV12-4 and TRBJ2-2; D is undetermined. V lost 6 bases to trimming and J lost 5 bases, with 4 bases between them. This CDR3 region has 11 residues. In DNA form, the CDR3 reads TGTGCCAGCAGCGAGACCGGGGAGCTGTTTTTT. Protein product: CASSETGELFF.

This chain joins TRBV29-1 and TRBJ1-2, with D tentatively TRBD1 (6 bases). The CDR3 length is 12 residues. The germline V gene has CDR1 SQVTM and CDR2 ANQGSEA. V shed 7 bases and J shed 6 bases, with 15 bases lying between them. This chain's CDR3 is CSARGVDHGYTF. CDR3 in DNA: TGCAGCGCGAGGGGGGTCGACCATGGCTACACCTTC.

The V and J genes are TRBV23-1 and TRBJ2-4; 7 bases are a match to TRBD2. TRBV23-1 carries the ORF label, with uncertain function. V lost 7 bases to trimming and J lost 0 bases; unmatched junction nucleotides: 15. The CDR3 contains 18 residues. DNA of the CDR3: TGCGCCAGCAAGTTGCGACCGGGGGGTACGCTAGCCAAAAACATTCAGTACTTC. Protein sequence: CASKLRPGGTLAKNIQYF.

The chain has TRBV24-1 and TRBJ2-1, with D perhaps TRBD1 (5 bases). V was clipped by 8 bases and J by 7 bases, with 14 bases between them. The CDR3 has 13 residues. The germline V gene encodes CDR1 KGHDR and CDR2 SFDVKD. CDR3 nucleotide sequence: TGTGCCACCACAGGGTTGAATACGAATGAGCAGTTCTTC. Translated: CATTGLNTNEQFF.

This rearrangement joins TRBV13 to TRBJ2-1; TRBD1 is a possible D gene (6 bases). The CDR3 sequence is 14 residues long. V was shortened by 5 bases and J by 0 bases, with 8 bases between the two germline ends. The V gene's germline CDR1 is PRHDT and CDR2 FYEKMQ (reference sequence). CDR3 amino acids: CASSPDSSYNEQFF. CDR3 DNA: TGTGCCAGCAGCCCGGACAGCTCCTACAATGAGCAGTTCTTC.

The chain uses TRBV19 and TRBJ2-7, with TRBD2 matching over 8 bases. Germline V gene lookup returns CDR1 LNHDA and CDR2 SQIVND (reference sequence). This CDR3 comprises 15 residues. V trimming: 7 bases; J trimming: 3 bases; junction bases outside the gene matches: 11. DNA of the CDR3: TGTGCCAGTACCCCCGCGGGAGGCCTCGACTACGAGCAGTACTTC. This encodes CASTPAGGLDYEQYF.

This clone came up many times. The genes are TRBV28 and TRBJ2-7; 9 bases agree with TRBD1. CDR3 length equals 15 residues. V shed 3 bases and J 5 bases; nucleotides not matched to a gene: 8. Germline CDR1 and CDR2: MDHEN and SYDVKM. The CDR3 protein is CASSFSTGGWNEQYF. CDR3 nucleotide sequence: TGTGCCAGCAGTTTCTCGACAGGGGGGTGGAACGAGCAGTACTTC.

This clone showed up just once. The gene calls are TRBV7-9 and TRBJ1-4; D gene ambiguous. The CDR3 covers 17 residues. Germline CDR1 reads SEHNR; CDR2 reads FQNEAQ (reference sequence). V lost 5 bases and J lost 4, with 20 bases in between. This CDR3 reads CASSPHRLWANNEKLFF. In nucleotides, the CDR3 is TGTGCCAGCAGCCCACACCGCCTGTGGGCCAATAATGAAAAACTGTTTTTT. Variable domain in full (rest from reference TRBV7-9 and TRBJ1-4): DTGVSQNPRHKITKRGQNVTFRCDPISEHNRLYWYRQTLGQGPEFLTYFQNEAQLEKSRLLSDRFSAERPKGSFSTLEIQRTEQGDSAMYLCASSPHRLWANNEKLFFGSGTQLSVL.

This chain uses TRBV4-3 with TRBJ2-2; maybe TRBD1 (5 bases). CDR3 length: 14 residues. Germline V gives CDR1 LGHNA, CDR2 YSLEER. The V end lost 0 bases, the J end lost 5 bases, and 7 bases lay between the germline ends. CDR3: CASSQESGTGELFF. CDR3 nucleotides: TGCGCCAGCAGCCAAGAATCAGGGACCGGGGAGCTGTTTTTT.

The rearrangement uses TRBV10-3 and TRBJ2-7; D is perhaps TRBD2 (6 bases). Trimming cost V 10 bases and J 0 bases, with 16 bases left between them. In germline, CDR1 is ENHRY, CDR2 SYGVKD. The CDR3 extends over 14 amino acids. The CDR3 spells CATSEGLSSYEQYF. The CDR3 DNA follows: TGTGCCACCTCCGAGGGACTTAGCTCCTACGAGCAGTACTTC.

This clone was observed once. The chain links TRBV7-9 to TRBJ1-1; D not resolved. Trimming took off 1 base at V and 1 base at J, with 7 bases between the two ends. Germline assignment: CDR1 SEHNR and CDR2 FQNEAQ (reference sequence). The CDR3 covers 14 residues. The CDR3: CASSLVGGNTEAFF. CDR3 coding DNA: TGTGCCAGCAGCTTAGTGGGCGGGAACACTGAAGCTTTCTTT.

In its sample, this clone was seen a few times. CDR3 residues: CASSPRRTGELFF. CDR3 nucleotides: TGTGCCAGCAGCCCCCGCCGTACCGGGGAGCTGTTTTTT. The J gene is TRBJ2-2, the V gene TRBV5-6; D gene ambiguous. The V gene lost 4 bases and the J gene lost 5 bases, with 9 bases spanning the gap. There are 13 residues in the CDR3. Germline V gives CDR1 SGHDT, CDR2 YYEEEE.

The chain combines TRBV3-1 (or the pseudogene TRBV3-2) with TRBJ1-2, with D unresolved. V was trimmed by 0 bases and J by 1 base, leaving 3 bases between them. The CDR3 loop spans 13 amino acids. The germline V gene has CDR1 LGHDT and CDR2 YNNKEL (reference sequence). As DNA, the CDR3 is TGTGCCAGCAGCCAAGACAGTAACTATGGCTACACCTTC. Translation gives CASSQDSNYGYTF.

This clone was counted a single time. The gene calls are TRBV6-5 and TRBJ1-3, with TRBD1 matching over 7 bases. V shed 6 bases, J shed 0 bases, and the junction held 5 bases outside the gene matches. Germline V gene lookup returns CDR1 MNHEY and CDR2 SVGAGI. This CDR3 region has 15 residues. CDR3 sequence (DNA): TGTGCCAGCAGGGGGACAGCGAGCTCTGGAAACACCATATATTTT. Translating it yields CASRGTASSGNTIYF.

The chain combines TRBV29-1 with TRBJ2-3; D gene unclear. The CDR3 contains 13 residues. Per germline, CDR1 SQVTM and CDR2 ANQGSEA. V lost 7 bases, J lost 2 bases, and 13 bases lay in between. The chain's CDR3 is CSGSTFVTDTQYF. The CDR3 nucleotides read TGCAGCGGCTCCACCTTTGTCACAGATACGCAGTATTTT.